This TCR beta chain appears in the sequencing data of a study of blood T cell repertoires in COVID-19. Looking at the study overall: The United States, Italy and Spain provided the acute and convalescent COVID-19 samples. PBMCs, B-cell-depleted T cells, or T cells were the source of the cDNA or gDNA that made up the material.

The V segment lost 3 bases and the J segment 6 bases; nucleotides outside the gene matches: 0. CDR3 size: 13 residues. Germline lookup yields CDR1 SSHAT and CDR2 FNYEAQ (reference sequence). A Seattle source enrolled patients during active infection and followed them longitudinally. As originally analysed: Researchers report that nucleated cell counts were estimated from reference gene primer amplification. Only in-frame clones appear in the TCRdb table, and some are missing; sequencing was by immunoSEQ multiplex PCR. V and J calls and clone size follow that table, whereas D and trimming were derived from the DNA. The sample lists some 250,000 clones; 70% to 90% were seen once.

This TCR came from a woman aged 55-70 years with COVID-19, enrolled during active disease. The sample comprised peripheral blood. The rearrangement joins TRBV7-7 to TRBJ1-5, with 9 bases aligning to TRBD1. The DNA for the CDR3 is TGTGCCAGCAGCTTGGACAGGGGTCAGCCCCAGCATTTT. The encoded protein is CASSLDRGQPQHF.